Sequencing of this TCR beta chain was carried out in a study of CD8 T cells in ankylosing spondylitis (dated by TCRdb to about 2017). In terms of the full investigation: To find TCR variants linked to disease, the study profiled T cell receptor beta repertoires in ankylosing spondylitis patients and healthy donors. In total, the full study cohort was made up of about 110 healthy donors and 25 ankylosing spondylitis patients. Samples of peripheral blood were taken, and for ankylosing spondylitis patients, synovial fluid was collected as well. Beyond this particular receptor, the publication reports: A TCR beta motif of several highly homologous amino acid variants appeared characteristic of blood from ankylosing spondylitis patients. The disease-linked clones were reported as significantly enriched in matched synovial fluid samples from ankylosing spondylitis patients. The disease-linked clones had a CD8+ phenotype and were found at relatively low frequencies in peripheral blood. Some of the motif variants had been reported before in the synovial fluid and blood of reactive arthritis patients, a finding that suggests common disease-initiation mechanisms.

Comments on this clonotype: The antigen it binds to is not known. Base qualities were left out, and no much larger clone turns up one base away.

These reads were obtained on an Illumina HiSeq 2500. TCR beta libraries were prepared by quantitative 5'-RACE with molecular barcodes. The authors' analysis ran thus. A new computational method, built on a probabilistic model of VDJ rearrangement, was used to identify disease-linked TCR variants. The public sequencing data were trimmed at Q25 with fastp and processed into clonotypes with MiXCR by TCRdb, which kept only in-frame beta chains. Each record represents a unique CDR3 protein, reported with the most common genes and DNA among its rows. Clone size and V and J calls follow TCRdb, not the original study. The sample includes approximately 240,000 distinct CDR3 sequences, with roughly a tenth observed a single time. The top ten constitute approximately 2.5% of the sample. CDR1 and CDR2 were assigned from the germline V gene as MNHEY and SVGEGT. The CDR3 starts with the cysteine, ends with the phenylalanine, and has 15 residues. Only the CDR3 region is kept as DNA, spanning 45 bases read in frame from base 1. V and J are trimmed by 5 bases and 7 bases, and the gene matches miss 11 bases of the junction.

The sequence was obtained from a male donor with ankylosing spondylitis or in good health (not recorded which). The chain uses TRBV6-2 or TRBV6-3 and TRBJ1-5, with 7 bases matching TRBD1. The sample was blood, either unsorted or a sorted T cell fraction (not recorded which). The DNA reads TGTGCCAGCAGTATCACAGGGGCTGGGGACCAGCCCCAGCATTTT. Its protein is CASSITGAGDQPQHF.